The clone carrying this T cell receptor beta chain was counted once. The source of the sample is a study of blood T cell repertoires in COVID-19. Study information: From T cells, B-cell-depleted T cells, or PBMCs came the material, which was cDNA or gDNA.

This table comes from immunoSEQ multiplex PCR, and its TCRdb copy is limited to in-frame clones, with some not included. The sample carries over 100,000 clones, approximately 83% recorded once. V was clipped by 1 base and J by 0 bases, with 12 bases between them. CDR1 is LNHDA and CDR2 is SQIVND in the germline V gene (reference sequence). This CDR3 has 16 residues. The rearrangement uses TRBV19 and TRBJ2-5; perhaps TRBD2 as D (5 bases). The receptor comes from an elderly man with acute or convalescent COVID-19. The sample comprised peripheral blood. The CDR3 is CASSIGGAGYQETQYF. Written as DNA, the CDR3 is TGTGCCAGTAGTATAGGGGGAGCCGGGTACCAAGAGACCCAGTACTTC.